This TCR beta chain was obtained from a study of cytomegalovirus exposure and HLA in healthy donors. Clones were sequenced by immunoSEQ multiplex PCR, and TCRdb holds only the in-frame ones, with some missing. There are about 110,000 clones in the sample; 88% occur only once, and approximately 1.4% lies in the top ten. Germline V gene sequence: CDR1 MNHNS, CDR2 SASEGT. V lost 6 bases to trimming and J lost 0 bases, with 16 bases between them. This CDR3 contains 16 residues. The sample taken for sequencing was PBMCs. The chain links TRBV6-1 to TRBJ2-3, with D perhaps TRBD2 (5 bases). This receptor was taken from a woman in her 30s in good health and CMV-seropositive. The CDR3: CASRENSATSTDTQYF. The DNA for the CDR3 is TGTGCCAGCAGGGAAAATAGCGCTACTAGCACAGATACGCAGTATTTT.